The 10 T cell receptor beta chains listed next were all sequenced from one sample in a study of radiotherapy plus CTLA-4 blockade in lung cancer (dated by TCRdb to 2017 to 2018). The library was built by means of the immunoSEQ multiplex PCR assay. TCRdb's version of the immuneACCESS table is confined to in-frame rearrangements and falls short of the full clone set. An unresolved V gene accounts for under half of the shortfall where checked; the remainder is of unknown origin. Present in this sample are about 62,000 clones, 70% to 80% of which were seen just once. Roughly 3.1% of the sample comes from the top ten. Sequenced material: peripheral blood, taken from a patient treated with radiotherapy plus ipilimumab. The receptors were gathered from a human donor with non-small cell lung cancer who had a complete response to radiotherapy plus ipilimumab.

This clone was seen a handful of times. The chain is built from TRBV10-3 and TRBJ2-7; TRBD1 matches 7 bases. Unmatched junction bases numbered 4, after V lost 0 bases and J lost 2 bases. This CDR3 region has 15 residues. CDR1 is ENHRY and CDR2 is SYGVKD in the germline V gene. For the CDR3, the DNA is TGTGCCATCAGTGAGTCAAGGACAGGCGCCTACGAGCAGTACTTC. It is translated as CAISESRTGAYEQYF.

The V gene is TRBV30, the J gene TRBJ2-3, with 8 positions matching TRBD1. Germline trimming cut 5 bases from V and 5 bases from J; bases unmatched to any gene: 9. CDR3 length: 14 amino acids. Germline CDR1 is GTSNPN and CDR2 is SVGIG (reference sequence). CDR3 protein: CAWRQGRAGDTQYF. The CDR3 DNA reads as TGTGCCTGGCGACAGGGGCGGGCGGGAGATACGCAGTATTTT.

The CDR3 loop is CASSLPQGAGSYEQYF. The DNA for the CDR3 is TGTGCCAGCAGTCTACCACAGGGAGCGGGGTCCTACGAGCAGTACTTC. The rearrangement joins TRBV28 to TRBJ2-5; D may be TRBD2 (7 bases). The DNA end lines up better with TRBJ2-7; the J call may be wrong. The length of the CDR3 is 16 residues. Germline V gene sequence: CDR1 MDHEN, CDR2 SYDVKM.

CDR3 in amino acids: CASSQDSANTGELFF. The CDR3 region has the DNA TGCGCCAGCAGCCAGGACAGTGCGAACACCGGGGAGCTGTTTTTT. The chain uses TRBV5-1 and TRBJ2-2, with TRBD1 as a possible D gene (6 bases). Trimming cost V 4 bases and J 0 bases, with 10 bases left between them. Germline V gene data show CDR1 as SGHRS and CDR2 as YFSETQ. The CDR3 runs 15 residues.

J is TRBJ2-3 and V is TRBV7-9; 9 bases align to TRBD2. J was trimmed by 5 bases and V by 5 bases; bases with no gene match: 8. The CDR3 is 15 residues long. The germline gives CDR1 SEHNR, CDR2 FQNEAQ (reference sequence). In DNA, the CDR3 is TGTGCCAGCAGCCCAGAGCGGGGGGCCATAGATACGCAGTATTTT. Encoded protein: CASSPERGAIDTQYF.

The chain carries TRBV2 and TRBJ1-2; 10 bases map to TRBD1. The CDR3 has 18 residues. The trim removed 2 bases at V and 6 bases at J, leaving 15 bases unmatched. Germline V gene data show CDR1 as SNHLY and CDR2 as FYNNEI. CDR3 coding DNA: TGTGCCAGCAGTGAATTACCACCCTCACTGACAGGGGGCAATGGCTACACCTTC. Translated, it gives CASSELPPSLTGGNGYTF.

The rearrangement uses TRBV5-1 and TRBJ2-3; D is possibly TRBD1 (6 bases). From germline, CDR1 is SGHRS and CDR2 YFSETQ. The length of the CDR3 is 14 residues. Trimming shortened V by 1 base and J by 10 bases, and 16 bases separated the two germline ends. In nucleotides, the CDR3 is TGCGCCAGCAGCTTGCACGAAACGGGACAACCGCAGTATTTT. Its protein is CASSLHETGQPQYF.

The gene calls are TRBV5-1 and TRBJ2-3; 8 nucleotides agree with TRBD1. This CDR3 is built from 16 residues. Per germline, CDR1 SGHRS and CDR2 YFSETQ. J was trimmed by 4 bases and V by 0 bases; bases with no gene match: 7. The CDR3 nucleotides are TGCGCCAGCAGCTTGGCCCGGACAGGGAGGCCAGATACGCAGTATTTT. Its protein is CASSLARTGRPDTQYF.

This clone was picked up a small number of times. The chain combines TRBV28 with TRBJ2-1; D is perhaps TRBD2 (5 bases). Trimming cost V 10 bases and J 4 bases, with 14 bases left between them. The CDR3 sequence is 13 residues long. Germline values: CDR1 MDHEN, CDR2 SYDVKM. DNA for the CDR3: TGTGCCACTGCGGAGGCCCCATACAATGAGCAGTTCTTC. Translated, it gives CATAEAPYNEQFF.

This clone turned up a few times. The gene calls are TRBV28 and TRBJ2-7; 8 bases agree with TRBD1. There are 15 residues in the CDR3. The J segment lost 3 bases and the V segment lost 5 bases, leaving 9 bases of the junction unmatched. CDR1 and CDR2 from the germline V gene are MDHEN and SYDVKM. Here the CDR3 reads CASSPAGTGSYEQYF. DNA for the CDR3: TGTGCCAGCAGTCCCGCCGGGACAGGTAGCTACGAGCAGTACTTC.